One and the same sample provided the 12 T cell receptor beta chains below, sequenced in a study of T cells in Graves' hyperthyroidism and ophthalmopathy. TCR beta CDR3 regions were amplified from RNA transcripts. The HTBI primer set served for first-round RT-PCR of the TCR CDR3. TCRdb passed the multiplex PCR reads through MiXCR, listing each CDR3 protein once. The top ten hold around 32% of the sample, which has about 330,000 distinct CDR3 sequences, approximately 15% seen once. Sequencing was carried out using blood. The receptors originated from a woman aged 40 to 50 with Graves' ophthalmopathy.

The chain joins TRBV11-2 to TRBJ1-3, with TRBD1 as a possible D gene (6 bases). This CDR3 contains 18 residues. Germline V gives CDR1 SGHAT, CDR2 FQNNGV. The V end lost 2 bases, the J end lost 0 bases, and 17 bases lay between the germline ends. The CDR3 region is CASSLSLGGLSSGNTIYF. CDR3 bases: TGTGCCAGCAGCTTATCGCTGGGGGGGCTAAGCTCTGGAAACACCATATATTTT.

The V call is TRBV3-1, the J call TRBJ1-2, with 8 bases identical to TRBD1. Trimming cost V 3 bases and J 8 bases; bases outside gene matches: 11. The length of the CDR3 is 15 residues. From germline, CDR1 is LGHDT and CDR2 YNNKEL (reference sequence). The CDR3 is CASSQIDRGSGGYTF. Here the CDR3 DNA reads TGTGCCAGCAGCCAGATCGACAGGGGCAGTGGAGGCTACACCTTC.

This clonotype was counted only a few times. The chain employs TRBV28 and TRBJ2-7; 9 nucleotides match TRBD1. This CDR3 spans 14 amino acids. The germline gives CDR1 MDHEN, CDR2 SYDVKM. The V gene end was trimmed by 6 bases and the J gene end by 0 bases; junction bases not matched to a gene: 3. In nucleotides, the CDR3 is TGTGCCAGCAGACCGACAGGGGGCTCCTACGAGCAGTACTTC. Protein product: CASRPTGGSYEQYF.

This clonotype was seen ten or more times. The genes are TRBV6-1 and TRBJ1-1, with 11 bases aligning to TRBD1. V was clipped by 2 bases and J by 3 bases; unmatched bases: 11. CDR1 is MNHNS, CDR2 SASEGT, per germline. The CDR3 spans 18 residues. The CDR3 region is CASSENPWTGGGHTEAFF. The DNA for the CDR3 is TGTGCCAGCAGTGAAAACCCGTGGACAGGGGGCGGCCACACTGAAGCTTTCTTT.

The table lists this clonotype with a few counts. The V and J genes are TRBV27 and TRBJ2-3; D is unresolved. Trimming took off 6 bases at V and 0 bases at J, with 10 bases between the two ends. Per the germline V gene, CDR1 is MNHEY and CDR2 is SMNVEV (reference sequence). This CDR3 is built from 14 residues. This CDR3 reads CASRRQYSTDTQYF. CDR3 DNA: TGTGCCAGCAGACGACAATATAGCACAGATACGCAGTATTTT.

This clonotype was seen a handful of times. The rearrangement links TRBV4-1 to TRBJ2-1, with 10 bases matching TRBD2. Germline lookup yields CDR1 MGHRA and CDR2 YSYEKL. The CDR3 is 15 residues long. The V segment lost 3 bases and the J segment 5 bases; nucleotides outside the gene matches: 4. This CDR3 is CASSQGLAYDNEQFF. DNA of the CDR3: TGCGCCAGCAGCCAGGGACTAGCGTACGACAATGAGCAGTTCTTC.

The table lists this clonotype with many counts. The V and J genes are TRBV12-3 or TRBV12-4 and TRBJ2-3; 7 bases fit TRBD2. The V gene end was trimmed by 4 bases and the J gene end by 5 bases; junction bases not matched to a gene: 18. The CDR3 totals 18 residues. The DNA of the CDR3 is TGTGCCAGCAGTTGGACCTCAAACACGGGGGGTAAAGGAGATACGCAGTATTTT. Residues: CASSWTSNTGGKGDTQYF.

This clonotype was counted only a few times. This chain uses TRBV4-1 with TRBJ2-3; 11 bases are a match to TRBD1. Germline trimming cut 3 bases from V and 8 bases from J; bases unmatched to any gene: 4. The length of the CDR3 is 14 residues. Germline CDR1 and CDR2: MGHRA and YSYEKL. The CDR3 sequence is CASSQGQGDRTQYF. For the CDR3, the DNA is TGCGCCAGCAGCCAGGGACAGGGGGATCGTACGCAGTATTTT.

This clonotype was seen repeatedly, ten times or more. The chain recombines TRBV20-1 with TRBJ1-5, with 7 bases lining up with TRBD1. J was trimmed by 0 bases and V by 6 bases; bases with no gene match: 5. This CDR3 contains 14 residues. Germline CDR1 DFQATT, CDR2 SNEGSKA (reference sequence). CDR3 nucleotides: TGCAGTGCACCGGGACAGAATAGCAATCAGCCCCAGCATTTT. As protein: CSAPGQNSNQPQHF.

V gene TRBV5-1 combines with J gene TRBJ2-2; 10 nucleotides line up with TRBD1. Per the germline V gene, CDR1 is SGHRS and CDR2 is YFSETQ. CDR3 length: 16 amino acids. After removal of 0 bases from V and 6 bases from J, the junction contained 5 bases not matched to a gene. The CDR3 loop reads CASSLEGQGKAGELFF. CDR3 sequence (DNA): TGCGCCAGCAGCTTGGAGGGACAGGGGAAGGCCGGGGAGCTGTTTTTT.

The table lists this clonotype with a few counts. The chain employs TRBV18 and TRBJ1-1; no firm D call. The V gene lost 1 base and the J gene lost 1 base, with 13 bases spanning the gap. The CDR3 length is 16 residues. CDR1 KGHSH and CDR2 LQKENI come from the germline V gene. The chain's CDR3 is CASSPRIGESNTEAFF. The CDR3 nucleotides read TGTGCCAGCTCACCACGAATTGGAGAATCGAACACTGAAGCTTTCTTT.

This clonotype was found many times. The V and J genes are TRBV13 and TRBJ1-1, with no clear D. V dropped 6 bases and J dropped 7 bases, with 9 bases sitting between them. The length of the CDR3 is 11 residues. Germline loops: CDR1 PRHDT, CDR2 FYEKMQ (reference sequence). CDR3 nucleotides: TGTGCCAGCAGAATTGATATTGAAGCTTTCTTT. Translation: CASRIDIEAFF.